The T cell receptor (beta chain) under discussion was sequenced for a study of human T cells and chemical hapten exposure. Study information: In the roughly 24-week study, patients were dosed weekly with diphenylcyclopropenone on the scalp throughout. Cases of alopecia areata, totalis or universalis occurred in a predominantly female patient group. Read at 6 days, the patch tests placed 0.01% DPC on the upper back.

Specified time point: patch test 1, 2 weeks after DPC sensitization. Treatment: therapeutic diphenylcyclopropenone sensitization with weekly scalp DPC. The donor pool consisted of alopecia patients aged 18 to 70 years, considered suitable for DPC. This clonotype came up many times. TCRdb passed the RACE reads through MiXCR, listing each CDR3 protein once. This sample has about 120,000 distinct CDR3 sequences; 12% occur once, and the top ten carry over 1.1%. The V gene lost 5 bases and the J gene lost 0 bases, with 11 bases spanning the gap. CDR1 and CDR2 from the germline V gene are DFQATT and SNEGSKA (reference sequence). The CDR3 is 14 amino acids.

V is TRBV20-1 and J is TRBJ2-4; the D is unclear. Sequencing was performed on whole blood, taken in connection with sensitization to the hapten diphenylcyclopropenone (DPC). The sequence was collected from a woman aged 45-60 years with alopecia areata. Some clones in this sample may be carry-over from other donors' samples. The CDR3 coding sequence is TGCAGTGCTGAACGGGCTTTAGCCAAAAACATTCAGTACTTC. Its translation is CSAERALAKNIQYF.